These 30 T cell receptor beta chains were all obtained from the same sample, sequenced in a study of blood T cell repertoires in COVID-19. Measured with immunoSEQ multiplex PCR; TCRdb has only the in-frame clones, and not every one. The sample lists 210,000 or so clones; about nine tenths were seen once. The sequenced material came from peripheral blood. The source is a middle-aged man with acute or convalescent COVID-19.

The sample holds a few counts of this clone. This CDR3 reads CASSYGGNGNQPQHF. The CDR3 DNA reads TGTGCCAGCAGTTACGGAGGGAATGGCAATCAGCCCCAGCATTTT. The chain links TRBV6-5 to TRBJ1-5; D gene ambiguous. CDR1 and CDR2 (germline): MNHEY, SVGAGI. CDR3 length equals 15 residues. V was clipped by 2 bases and J by 2 bases, with 10 bases between them.

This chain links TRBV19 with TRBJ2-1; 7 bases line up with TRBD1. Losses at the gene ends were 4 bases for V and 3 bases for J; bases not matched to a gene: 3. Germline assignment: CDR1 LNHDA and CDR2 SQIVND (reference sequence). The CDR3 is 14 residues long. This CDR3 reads CASSTGQDYNEQFF. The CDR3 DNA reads TGTGCCAGTAGTACAGGACAGGACTACAATGAGCAGTTCTTC.

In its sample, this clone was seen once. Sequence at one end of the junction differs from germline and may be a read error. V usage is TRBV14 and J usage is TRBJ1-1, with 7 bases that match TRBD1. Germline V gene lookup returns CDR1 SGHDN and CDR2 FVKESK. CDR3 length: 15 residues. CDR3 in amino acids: CASSRQGALNTKAFF. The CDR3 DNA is TGTGCCAGTTCTCGACAGGGCGCCTTGAACACTAAAGCTTTCTTT.

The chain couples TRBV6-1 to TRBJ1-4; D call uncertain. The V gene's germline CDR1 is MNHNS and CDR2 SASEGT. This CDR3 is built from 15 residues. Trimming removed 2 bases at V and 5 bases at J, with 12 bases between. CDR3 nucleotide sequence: TGTGCCAGCAGTGAATGGGATCCGGGGAATGAAAAACTGTTTTTT. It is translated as CASSEWDPGNEKLFF.

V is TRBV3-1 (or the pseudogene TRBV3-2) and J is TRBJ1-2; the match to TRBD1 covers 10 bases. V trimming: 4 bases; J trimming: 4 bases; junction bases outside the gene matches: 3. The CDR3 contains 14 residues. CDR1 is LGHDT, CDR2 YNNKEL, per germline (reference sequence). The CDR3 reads CASSRTGGLYGYTF. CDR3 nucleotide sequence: TGTGCCAGCAGCCGGACAGGGGGACTCTATGGCTACACCTTC.

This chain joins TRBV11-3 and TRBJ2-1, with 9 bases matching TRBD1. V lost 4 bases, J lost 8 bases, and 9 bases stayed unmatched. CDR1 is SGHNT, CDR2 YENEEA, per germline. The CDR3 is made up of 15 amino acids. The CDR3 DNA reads TGTGCCAGCAGCTGGGGTACAGGGGGCATATATGAGCAGTTCTTC. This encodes CASSWGTGGIYEQFF.

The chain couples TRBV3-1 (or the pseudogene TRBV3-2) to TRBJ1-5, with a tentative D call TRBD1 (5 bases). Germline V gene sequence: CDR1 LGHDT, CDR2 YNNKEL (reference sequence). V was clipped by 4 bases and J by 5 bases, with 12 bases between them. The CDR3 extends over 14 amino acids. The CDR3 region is CASSPGTTYQPQHF. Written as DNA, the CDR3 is TGTGCCAGCAGCCCCGGGACTACCTATCAGCCCCAGCATTTT.

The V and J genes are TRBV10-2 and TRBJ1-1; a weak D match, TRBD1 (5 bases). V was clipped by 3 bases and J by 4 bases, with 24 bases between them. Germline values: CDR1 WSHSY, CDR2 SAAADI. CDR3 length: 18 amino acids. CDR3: CASSDGGGRRIRGTEAFF. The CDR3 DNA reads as TGCGCCAGCAGTGATGGGGGGGGACGGAGGATACGGGGCACTGAAGCTTTCTTT.

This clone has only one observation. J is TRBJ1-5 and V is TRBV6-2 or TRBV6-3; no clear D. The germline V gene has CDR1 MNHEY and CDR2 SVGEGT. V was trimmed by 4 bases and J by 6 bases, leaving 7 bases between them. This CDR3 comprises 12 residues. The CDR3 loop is CASSFPTQPQHF. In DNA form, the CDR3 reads TGTGCCAGCAGTTTCCCTACTCAGCCCCAGCATTTT.

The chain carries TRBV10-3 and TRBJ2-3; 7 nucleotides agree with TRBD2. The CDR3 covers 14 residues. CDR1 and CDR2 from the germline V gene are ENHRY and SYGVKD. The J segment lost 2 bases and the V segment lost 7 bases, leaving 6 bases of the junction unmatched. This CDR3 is CAITGSGSTDTQYF. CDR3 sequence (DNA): TGTGCCATCACAGGTAGCGGGTCCACAGATACGCAGTATTTT.

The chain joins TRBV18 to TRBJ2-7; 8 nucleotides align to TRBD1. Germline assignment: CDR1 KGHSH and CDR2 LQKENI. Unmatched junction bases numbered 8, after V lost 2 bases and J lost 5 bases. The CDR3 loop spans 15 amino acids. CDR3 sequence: CASSPDSRGHHEQYF. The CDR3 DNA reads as TGTGCCAGCTCACCAGACTCCAGGGGGCACCACGAGCAGTACTTC.

The CDR3 loop reads CASSPRGGFQETQYF. The CDR3 DNA follows: TGTGCCAGCAGCCCTCGGGGGGGATTCCAAGAGACCCAGTACTTC. The V gene is TRBV7-9, the J gene TRBJ2-5, with 8 bases lining up with TRBD2. V lost 5 bases to trimming and J lost 1 base; unmatched junction nucleotides: 6. The CDR3 is made up of 15 amino acids. Germline CDR1 reads SEHNR; CDR2 reads FQNEAQ (reference sequence).

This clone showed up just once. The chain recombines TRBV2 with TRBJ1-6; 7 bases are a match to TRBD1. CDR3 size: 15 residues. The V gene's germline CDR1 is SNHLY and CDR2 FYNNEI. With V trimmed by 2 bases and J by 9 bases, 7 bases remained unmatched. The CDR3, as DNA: TGTGCCAGCAGTGAAAAGGGGGCAGGAGTTTCACCCCTCCACTTT. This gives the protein CASSEKGAGVSPLHF.

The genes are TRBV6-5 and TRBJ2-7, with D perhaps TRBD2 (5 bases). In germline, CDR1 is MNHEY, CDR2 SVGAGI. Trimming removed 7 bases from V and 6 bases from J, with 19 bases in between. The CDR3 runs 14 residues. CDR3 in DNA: TGTGCCAGCACCCCTGTGGGGAGCGGACGCGAGCAGTACTTC. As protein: CASTPVGSGREQYF.

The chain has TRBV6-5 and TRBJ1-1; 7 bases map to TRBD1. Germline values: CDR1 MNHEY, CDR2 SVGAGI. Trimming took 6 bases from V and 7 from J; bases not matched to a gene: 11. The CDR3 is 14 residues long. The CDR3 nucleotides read TGTGCCAGCAGGAGACAGGGTTTGATGGGTGAAGCTTTCTTT. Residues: CASRRQGLMGEAFF.

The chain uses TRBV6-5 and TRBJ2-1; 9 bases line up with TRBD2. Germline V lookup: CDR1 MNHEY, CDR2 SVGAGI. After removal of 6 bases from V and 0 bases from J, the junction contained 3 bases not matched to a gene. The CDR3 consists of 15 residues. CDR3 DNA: TGTGCCAGCAGCCAAGCGGGGGGCTCCTACAATGAGCAGTTCTTC. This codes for CASSQAGGSYNEQFF.

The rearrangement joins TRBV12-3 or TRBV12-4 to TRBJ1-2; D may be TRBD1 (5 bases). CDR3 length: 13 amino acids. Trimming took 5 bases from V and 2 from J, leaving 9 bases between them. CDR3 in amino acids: CASSRQSNYGYTF. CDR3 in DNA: TGTGCCAGCAGTCGACAGAGCAACTATGGCTACACCTTC.

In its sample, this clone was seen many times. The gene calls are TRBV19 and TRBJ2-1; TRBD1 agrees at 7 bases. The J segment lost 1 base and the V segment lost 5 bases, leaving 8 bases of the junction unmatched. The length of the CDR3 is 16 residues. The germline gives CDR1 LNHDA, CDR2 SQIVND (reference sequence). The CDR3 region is CASSSDRRSSYNEQFF. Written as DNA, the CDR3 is TGTGCCAGTAGTTCGGACAGGAGAAGTTCCTACAATGAGCAGTTCTTC. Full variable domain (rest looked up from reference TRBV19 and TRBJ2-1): DGGITQSPKYLFRKEGQNVTLSCEQNLNHDAMYWYRQDPGQGLRLIYYSQIVNDFQKGDIAEGYSVSREKKESFPLTVTSAQKNPTAFYLCASSSDRRSSYNEQFFGPGTRLTVL.

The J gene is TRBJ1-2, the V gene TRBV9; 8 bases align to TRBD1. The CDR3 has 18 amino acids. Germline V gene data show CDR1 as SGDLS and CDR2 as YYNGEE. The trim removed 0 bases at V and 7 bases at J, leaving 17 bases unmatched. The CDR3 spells CASSVAERGGQGAGGYTF. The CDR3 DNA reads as TGTGCCAGCAGCGTAGCTGAGCGAGGCGGGCAGGGGGCCGGTGGCTACACCTTC.

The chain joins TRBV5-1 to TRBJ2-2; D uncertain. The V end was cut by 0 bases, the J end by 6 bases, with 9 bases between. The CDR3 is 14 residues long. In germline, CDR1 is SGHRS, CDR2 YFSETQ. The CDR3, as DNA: TGCGCCAGCAGCTTGGGGCAACAAGCCGGGGAGCTGTTTTTT. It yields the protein CASSLGQQAGELFF.

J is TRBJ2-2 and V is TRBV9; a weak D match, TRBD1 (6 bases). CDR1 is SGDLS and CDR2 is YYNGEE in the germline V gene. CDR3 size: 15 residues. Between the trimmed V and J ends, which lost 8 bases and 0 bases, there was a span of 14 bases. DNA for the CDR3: TGTGCCAGTGAGCAGGGGCTGTCGAACACCGGGGAGCTGTTTTTT. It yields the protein CASEQGLSNTGELFF.

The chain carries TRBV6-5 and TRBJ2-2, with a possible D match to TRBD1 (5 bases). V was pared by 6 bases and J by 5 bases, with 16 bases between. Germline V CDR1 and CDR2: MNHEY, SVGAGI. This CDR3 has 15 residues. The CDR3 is CASRPRQGGTGELFF. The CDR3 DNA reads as TGTGCCAGCAGACCCCGGCAGGGTGGGACCGGGGAGCTGTTTTTT.

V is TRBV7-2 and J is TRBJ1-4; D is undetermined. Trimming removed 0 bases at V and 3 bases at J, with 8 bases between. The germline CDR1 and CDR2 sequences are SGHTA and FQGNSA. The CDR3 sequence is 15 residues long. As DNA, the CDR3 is TGTGCCAGCAGCTTAGCCAGCGACGCTAATGAAAAACTGTTTTTT. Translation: CASSLASDANEKLFF.

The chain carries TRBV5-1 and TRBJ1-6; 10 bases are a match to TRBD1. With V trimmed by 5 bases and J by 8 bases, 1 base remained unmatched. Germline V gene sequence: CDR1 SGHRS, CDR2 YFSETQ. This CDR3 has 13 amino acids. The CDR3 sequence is CASRGTGDSPLHF. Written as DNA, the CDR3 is TGCGCCAGCAGGGGGACAGGGGATTCACCCCTCCACTTT.

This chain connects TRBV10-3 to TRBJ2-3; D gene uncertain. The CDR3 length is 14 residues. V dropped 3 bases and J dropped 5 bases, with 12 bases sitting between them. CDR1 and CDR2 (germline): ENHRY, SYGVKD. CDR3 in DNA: TGTGCCATCAGTGAACTCCTAGAACAAGATACGCAGTATTTT. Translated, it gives CAISELLEQDTQYF.

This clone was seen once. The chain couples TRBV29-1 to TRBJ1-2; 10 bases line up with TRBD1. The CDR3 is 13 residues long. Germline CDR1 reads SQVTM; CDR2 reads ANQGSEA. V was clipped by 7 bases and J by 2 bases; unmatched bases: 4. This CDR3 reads CSAGTGANYGYTF. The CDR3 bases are TGCAGCGCTGGGACAGGGGCAAACTATGGCTACACCTTC.

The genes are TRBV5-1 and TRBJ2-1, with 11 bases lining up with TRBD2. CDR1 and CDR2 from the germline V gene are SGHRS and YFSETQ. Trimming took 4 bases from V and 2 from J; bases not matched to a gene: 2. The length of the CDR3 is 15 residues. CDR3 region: CASSLSGGAYNEQFF. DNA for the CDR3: TGCGCCAGCAGCCTTAGCGGGGGGGCCTACAATGAGCAGTTCTTC.

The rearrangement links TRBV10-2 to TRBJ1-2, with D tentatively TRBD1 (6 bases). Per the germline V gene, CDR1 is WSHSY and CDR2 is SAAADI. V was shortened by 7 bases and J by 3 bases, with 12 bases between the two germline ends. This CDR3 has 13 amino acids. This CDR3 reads CASNPRTDYGYTF. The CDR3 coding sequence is TGCGCCAGCAATCCTAGGACAGACTATGGCTACACCTTC.

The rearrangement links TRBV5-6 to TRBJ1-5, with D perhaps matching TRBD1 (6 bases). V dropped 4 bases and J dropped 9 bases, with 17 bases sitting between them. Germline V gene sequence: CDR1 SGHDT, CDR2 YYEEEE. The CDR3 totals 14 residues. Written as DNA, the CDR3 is TGTGCCAGCAGCCCCTGGACAGCCCAGGGGCCCCAGCATTTT. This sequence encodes CASSPWTAQGPQHF.

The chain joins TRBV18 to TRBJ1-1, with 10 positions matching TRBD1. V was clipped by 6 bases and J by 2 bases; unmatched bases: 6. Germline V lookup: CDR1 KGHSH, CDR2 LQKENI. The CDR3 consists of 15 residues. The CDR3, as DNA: TGTGCCAGCTCCCTTGGACAGGGGGGAAACACTGAAGCTTTCTTT. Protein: CASSLGQGGNTEAFF.